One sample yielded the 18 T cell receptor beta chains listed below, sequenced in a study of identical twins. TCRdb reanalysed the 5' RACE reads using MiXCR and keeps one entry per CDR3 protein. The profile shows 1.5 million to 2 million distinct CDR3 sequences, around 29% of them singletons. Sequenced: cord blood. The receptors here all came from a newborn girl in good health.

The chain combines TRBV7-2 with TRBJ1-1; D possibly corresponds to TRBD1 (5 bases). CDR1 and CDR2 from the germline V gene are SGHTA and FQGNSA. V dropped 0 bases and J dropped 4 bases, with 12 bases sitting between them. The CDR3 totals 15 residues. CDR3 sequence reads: CASSLARKGLTEAFF. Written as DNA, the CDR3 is TGTGCCAGCAGCTTAGCGCGGAAGGGGCTCACTGAAGCTTTCTTT.

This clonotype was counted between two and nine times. The CDR3 DNA reads as TGTGCCAGCACGGGGGGGGCCTCTAGCACAGATACGCAGTATTTT. Its protein product is CASTGGASSTDTQYF. The J gene is TRBJ2-3, the V gene TRBV11-2, with TRBD2 matching 8 bases. The length of the CDR3 is 15 residues. Looked up from germline, CDR1 is SGHAT and CDR2 is FQNNGV. The V gene end was trimmed by 7 bases and the J gene end by 0 bases; junction bases not matched to a gene: 6. The whole variable domain, remainder taken from reference TRBV11-2 and TRBJ2-3, is EAGVAQSPRYKIIEKRQSVAFWCNPISGHATLYWYQQILGQGPKLLIQFQNNGVVDDSQLPKDRFSAERLKGVDSTLKIQPAKLEDSAVYLCASTGGASSTDTQYFGPGTRLTVL.

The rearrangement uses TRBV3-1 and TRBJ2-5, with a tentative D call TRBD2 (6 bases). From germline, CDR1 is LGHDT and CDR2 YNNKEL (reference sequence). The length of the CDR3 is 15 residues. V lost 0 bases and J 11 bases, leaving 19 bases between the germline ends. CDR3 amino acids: CASSQEGGVDNEQYF. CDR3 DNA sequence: TGTGCCAGCAGCCAAGAGGGCGGGGTGGACAATGAGCAGTACTTC.

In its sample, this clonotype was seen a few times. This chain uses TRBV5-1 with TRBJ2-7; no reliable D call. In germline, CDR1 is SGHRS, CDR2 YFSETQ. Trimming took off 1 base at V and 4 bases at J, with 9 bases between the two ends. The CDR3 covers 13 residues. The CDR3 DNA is TGCGCCAGCAGCTTGAGAGTTCGGTACGAGCAGTACTTC. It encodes CASSLRVRYEQYF.

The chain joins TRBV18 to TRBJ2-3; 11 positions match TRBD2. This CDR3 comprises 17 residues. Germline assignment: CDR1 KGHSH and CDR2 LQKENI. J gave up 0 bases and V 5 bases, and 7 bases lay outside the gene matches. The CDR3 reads CASSVRLAGTSTDTQYF. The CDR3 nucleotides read TGTGCCAGCTCAGTACGACTAGCGGGGACTAGCACAGATACGCAGTATTTT.

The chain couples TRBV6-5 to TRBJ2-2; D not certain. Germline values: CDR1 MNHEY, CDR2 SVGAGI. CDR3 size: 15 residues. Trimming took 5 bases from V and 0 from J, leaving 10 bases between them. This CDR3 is CASSRAPSNTGELFF. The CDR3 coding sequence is TGTGCCAGCAGTCGGGCGCCCTCGAACACCGGGGAGCTGTTTTTT.

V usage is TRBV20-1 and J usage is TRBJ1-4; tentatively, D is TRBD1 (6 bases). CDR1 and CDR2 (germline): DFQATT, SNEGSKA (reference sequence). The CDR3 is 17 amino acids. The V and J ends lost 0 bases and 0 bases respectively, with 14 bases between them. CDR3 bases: TGCAGTGCTAGAGAGCGGGGGCAGTTCTCAACTAATGAAAAACTGTTTTTT. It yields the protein CSARERGQFSTNEKLFF.

The CDR3 region has the DNA TGTGCCACCAGTGATCTAAGGGACAGGGGTACCTTTAACTATGGCTACACCTTC. Translated: CATSDLRDRGTFNYGYTF. V gene TRBV24-1 combines with J gene TRBJ1-2; 10 bases fit TRBD1. Germline-derived CDR1 and CDR2 are KGHDR and SFDVKD. The V segment lost 3 bases and the J segment 1 base; nucleotides outside the gene matches: 10. This CDR3 has 18 residues.

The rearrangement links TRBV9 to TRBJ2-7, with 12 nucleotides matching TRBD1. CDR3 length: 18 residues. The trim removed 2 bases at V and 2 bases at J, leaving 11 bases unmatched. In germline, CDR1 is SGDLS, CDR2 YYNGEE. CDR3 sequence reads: CASSVPIPGQGAPYEQYF. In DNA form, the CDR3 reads TGTGCCAGCAGCGTCCCCATTCCGGGACAGGGGGCCCCCTACGAGCAGTACTTC.

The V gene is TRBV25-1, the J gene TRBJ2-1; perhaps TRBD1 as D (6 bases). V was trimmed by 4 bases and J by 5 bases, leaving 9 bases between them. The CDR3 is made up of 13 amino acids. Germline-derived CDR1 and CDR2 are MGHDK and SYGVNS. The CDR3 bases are TGTGCCAGCAGTGCCAGACAGGACAATGAGCAGTTCTTC. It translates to CASSARQDNEQFF.

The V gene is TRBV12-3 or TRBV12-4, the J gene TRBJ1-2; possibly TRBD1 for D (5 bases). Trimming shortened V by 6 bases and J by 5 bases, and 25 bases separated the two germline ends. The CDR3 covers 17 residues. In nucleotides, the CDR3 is TGTGCCAGCAGCCCCCGGCCGGCACGGGGCCCTTTTTATGGCTACACCTTC. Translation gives CASSPRPARGPFYGYTF.

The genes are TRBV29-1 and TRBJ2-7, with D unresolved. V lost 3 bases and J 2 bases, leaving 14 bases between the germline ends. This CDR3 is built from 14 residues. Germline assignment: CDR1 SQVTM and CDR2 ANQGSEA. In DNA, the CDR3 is TGCAGCGTTGAGATACCTCACTGGGCCTACGAGCAGTACTTC. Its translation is CSVEIPHWAYEQYF.

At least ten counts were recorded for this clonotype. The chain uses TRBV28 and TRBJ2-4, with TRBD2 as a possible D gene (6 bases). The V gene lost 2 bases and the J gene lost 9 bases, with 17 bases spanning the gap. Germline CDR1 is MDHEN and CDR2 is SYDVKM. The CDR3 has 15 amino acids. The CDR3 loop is CASSLLARPSGIQYF. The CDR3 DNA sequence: TGTGCCAGCAGTTTACTAGCGAGACCTTCAGGCATTCAGTACTTC.

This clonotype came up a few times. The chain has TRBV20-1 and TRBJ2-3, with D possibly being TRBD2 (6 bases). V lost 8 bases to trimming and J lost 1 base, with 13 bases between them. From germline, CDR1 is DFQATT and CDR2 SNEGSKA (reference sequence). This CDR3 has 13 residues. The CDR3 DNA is TGCAGTTATGACGGGAGCGGCACAGATACGCAGTATTTT. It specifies CSYDGSGTDTQYF.

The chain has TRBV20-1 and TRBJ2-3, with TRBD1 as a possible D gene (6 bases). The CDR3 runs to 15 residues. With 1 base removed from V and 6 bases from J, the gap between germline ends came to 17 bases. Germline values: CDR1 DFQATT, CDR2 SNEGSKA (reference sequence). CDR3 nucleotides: TGCAGTGCTAGAGTGTTTGGCAACAGGGTTGATACGCAGTATTTT. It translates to CSARVFGNRVDTQYF.

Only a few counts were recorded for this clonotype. CDR3 nucleotides: TGCGCCAGCAGCAGGGAAAATGAAAAACTGTTTTTT. Protein product: CASSRENEKLFF. The chain links TRBV5-1 to TRBJ1-4; no clear D. The CDR3 is 12 residues long. Germline V gene sequence: CDR1 SGHRS, CDR2 YFSETQ. V gave up 4 bases and J gave up 5 bases, with 6 bases separating them. Together with reference TRBV5-1 and TRBJ1-4, the CDR3 gives the full variable domain: KAGVTQTPRYLIKTRGQQVTLSCSPISGHRSVSWYQQTPGQGLQFLFEYFSETQRNKGNFPGRFSGRQFSNSRSEMNVSTLELGDSALYLCASSRENEKLFFGSGTQLSVL.

CDR3: CASSQGQGRDGYTF. CDR3 DNA sequence: TGTGCCAGCAGCCAGGGACAGGGGAGGGATGGCTACACCTTC. This sequence joins TRBV3-1 and TRBJ1-2; the match to TRBD1 covers 10 bases. This CDR3 is built from 14 residues. Trimming at V came to 3 bases and at J to 6 bases, leaving 4 bases not matched to a gene. CDR1 is LGHDT, CDR2 YNNKEL, per germline (reference sequence).

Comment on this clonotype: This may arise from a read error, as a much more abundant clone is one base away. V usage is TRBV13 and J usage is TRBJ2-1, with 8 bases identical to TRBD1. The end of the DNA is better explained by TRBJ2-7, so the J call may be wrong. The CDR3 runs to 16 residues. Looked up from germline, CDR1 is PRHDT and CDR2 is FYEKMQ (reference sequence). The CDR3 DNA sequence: TGTGCCAGCAGCTTAGACGGACAGGGAACCTACAATGAGCAGTACTTC. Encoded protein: CASSLDGQGTYNEQYF.